The entry that follows covers one T cell receptor (beta chain) sequence. It lacks a known antigen. Per-nucleotide qualities are absent, and no much larger clonotype sits a single base away. The data were taken from a study of T cell responses to AZD1222 COVID-19 vaccine (dated by TCRdb to about 2021). Regarding the study in general: AZD1222 recipients given second doses at about 4 weeks or at about 12 weeks were pooled, since spike-specific TCR depth and breadth were not found to differ between the two schedules. A total of about 230 trial participants underwent TCR sequencing, of whom 200 to 220 received two doses of AZD1222 and around 26 received two doses of the MenACWY control vaccine. Trial participants were enrolled by age into 18-55, 56-69 and 70-plus year subgroups, with around 150, 28 and 57 TCR-sequenced participants respectively.

Beyond this particular receptor, the publication reports: Reportedly, close to half of the unique spike-specific TCRs recognized epitopes lying outside the regions that are mutated in the B.1.351 and B.1.1.7 variants. In the small 56-69-year group, the increase in depth fell short of significance, most likely because of low power. The vaccine-associated CD4 TCRs covered the entire spike protein, and the dominant responses fell in regions 160-218 and 743-854. No day 14 peak-response samples were available, so repertoires were characterized only after the peak T cell response. Most participants were white British and females outnumbered males, and the authors suggested that clonal diversity may have been underestimated. Conclusions about previously exposed vaccinees are limited, since just five to seven AZD1222 recipients were seropositive for SARS-CoV-2 at baseline. A significant rise in spike-specific TCR breadth and depth was observed after two AZD1222 doses relative to day 0 and relative to MenACWY recipients.

The CDR3 regions of human TCRbeta chains were analyzed by immunosequencing. The original methods were these. Repertoire TCRs were checked for matches against a reference library of SARS-CoV-2-specific TCRs that had been generated using the MIRA antigen-specificity platform. Breadth meant the fraction of unique TCRs that were SARS-CoV-2-associated, whereas depth meant the fraction of total T cells that were SARS-CoV-2-associated. Using the MIRA data, every spike-specific TCR was mapped to the spike region that the TCR reacted to and assigned to either a CD4 or a CD8 class. Log10-transformed breadth and depth values were compared by one-way ANOVA with Sidak's multiple comparisons tests. As stored in TCRdb, this immuneACCESS dataset retains in-frame rearrangements with V and J assigned. A fraction of the clones does not appear; measured against another copy, unresolved V genes explain less than half of the discrepancy, and the remainder lacks a known reason. That table is the source of V, J and clone size, and D and trimming were worked out from the DNA. This sample gives 75,000 to 100,000 clones in total; roughly 90% of them show up just once. 2.5% to 3.5% of the sample belongs to the ten largest clones.

In light of the paper, this sample's time point label describes: baseline before first vaccination. The vaccinee samples were drawn from two UK trials, COV001 and COV002, one of which was a single-blind randomized controlled phase 2/3 trial testing AZD1222 (ChAdOx1 nCoV-19) in healthy adults. For TCRbeta chain sequencing, PBMC samples were collected from trial participants at day 0 and at day 28 after the second dose. The germline V gene supplies CDR1 MNHEY and CDR2 SVGAGI. Measured from the cysteine to the phenylalanine, the CDR3 is 12 residues long. Here the CDR3 DNA is all that survives: 36 bases in frame from base 1. V is shortened by 7 bases, J by 5 bases, and the region joining them spans 11 bases.

This material consisted of peripheral blood, taken on day 0 of AZD1222 vaccination. This receptor was identified in an adult in good health. The V and J segments used are TRBV6-5 and TRBJ1-2; confidence is insufficient to name the D gene. The DNA sequence reads TGTGCCAGCAAAAGGACGGGGTATGGCTACACCTTC. Translated, this is CASKRTGYGYTF.